The text below deals with one TCR beta chain. This specimen comes from a study of OX40 agonist ivuxolimab in advanced cancers. Overall study: The mean age was 60 years, ranging from 23 to 79, with approximately 85% of participants male.

The CDR3 is 14 residues long. V lost 5 bases to trimming and J lost 8 bases; unmatched junction nucleotides: 9. Germline V gene data show CDR1 as SEHNR and CDR2 as FQNEAQ (reference sequence). Sequencing used immunoSEQ multiplex PCR; TCRdb keeps in-frame clones, though not all of them. Of more than 55,000 clones in the sample, approximately 85% were seen once. Specimen: CD4+ or CD8+ T cells sorted from blood, collected in a trial of the OX40 agonist ivuxolimab. V is TRBV7-9 and J is TRBJ1-2; TRBD1 matches 9 bases. The sequence was obtained from an adult with an advanced solid tumor such as melanoma, head and neck, liver or kidney cancer. CDR3 DNA: TGTGCCAGCAGCCGGACAGGGGAACGGCGGGGCTACACCTTC. It specifies CASSRTGERRGYTF.